The T cell receptor beta chain under discussion was sequenced for a study of vaccination and CD4 T cells after COVID-19. Study overall: Diagnosis preceded the drawing of post-COVID samples by a median about 100 days (range 35 to 161).

Treatment noted: approximately nine-day PBMC culture with coronavirus spike peptide pools or control peptides (ViraFEST assay). As to this clonotype: Its specificity is unknown.

Cultured CD4+ T cell DNA was sequenced using the Oncomine TCR Beta short-read assay. MiXCR, applied by TCRdb to the PCR reads, yields one record per CDR3 protein. Here the sample spans 8,000 to 10,000 distinct CDR3 sequences, less than 65% being singletons. The length of the CDR3 is 17 residues. In germline, CDR1 is SEHNR, CDR2 FQNEAQ (reference sequence). V was clipped by 5 bases and J by 7 bases; unmatched bases: 19. Sequencing was carried out using CD4+ T cells from blood, cultured in vitro. The source is a human donor who had recovered from COVID-19. The V call is TRBV7-9, the J call TRBJ2-7; TRBD1 aligns across 8 bases. The CDR3 DNA reads as TGTGCCAGCAGCACGATGGCCTCCGGGACAGGTCAGAATGAGCAGTACTTC. Its protein product is CASSTMASGTGQNEQYF.